The T cell receptor (beta chain) described here comes from a study of shared clonotypes between healthy human individuals. In germline, CDR1 is MNHNY, CDR2 SVGAGI (reference sequence). Trimming stripped 5 bases from V and 0 bases from J, with 7 bases between. The CDR3 contains 13 residues. Assay: immunoSEQ multiplex PCR; the TCRdb copy retains only in-frame clones and omits some. The profile shows under 600,000 clones, around 95% of them singletons. The sample comprised naive CD4+ T cells sorted from blood. Documented subset: CD45RA+ positively selected. The source is a woman aged 30 to 39 in good health. The V and J genes are TRBV6-6 and TRBJ1-1, with unresolved D. The DNA for the CDR3 is TGTGCCAGCAGTGTATCTTTGAACACTGAAGCTTTCTTT. Encoded protein: CASSVSLNTEAFF.